The clone carrying this T cell receptor beta chain was picked up a small number of times. Molecular barcoding with unique molecular identifiers was used for the TCRbeta library. TCRdb re-called the PCR reads with MiXCR, one entry per CDR3 protein. The data contain approximately 510,000 distinct CDR3 sequences, about 18% of them singletons. V trimming: 4 bases; J trimming: 8 bases; junction bases outside the gene matches: 8. The CDR3 totals 15 residues. Germline V CDR1 and CDR2: MGHRA, YSYEKL. These data originate in a study of T-cell reconstitution after alpha-beta-depleted transplantation in children.

The rearrangement links TRBV4-1 to TRBJ1-4; 9 bases are shared with TRBD1. Sequences were derived from PBMCs from the stem cell graft donor, sampled from the stem cell graft. The clonotype was recovered from a human donor who donated a stem cell graft to a child with acute lymphoblastic leukemia. CDR3: CASSLPGQGREKLFF. CDR3 DNA: TGCGCCAGCAGCCTTCCGGGACAGGGACGGGAAAAACTGTTTTTT.